The source of this T cell receptor beta chain is a study of regulatory T cells in long-lasting Graves disease. Study overall: Over 5 years of antithyroid drugs plus positive TSH receptor antibodies defined persistent Graves' disease.

As to time point: persistent/refractory GD, antithyroid drugs over 5 years with positive TRAb. Scientists built the TCR library using RNA that was extracted from PBMCs. Investigators report Graves' disease was diagnosed under American Thyroid Association guidelines. Patients all came to the study from an endocrinology department in Xi'an, China. This clonotype has ten or more counts. The CDR3 has 14 residues. Germline V gene lookup returns CDR1 MNHEY and CDR2 SVGAGI. V lost 2 bases and J 6 bases, leaving 10 bases between the germline ends. With iRepertoire HTBI primers and Arm-PCR of CDR3 regions, TCR beta libraries were built. One entry per CDR3 protein results from TCRdb running MiXCR on the multiplex PCR reads. Seen here are hundreds of thousands of distinct CDR3 sequences, about 20% observed once, and the top ten hold about 20%.

The TCR was taken from a female donor with Graves disease. The V gene is TRBV6-5, the J gene TRBJ1-4, with D perhaps TRBD1 (6 bases). This specimen consisted of peripheral blood mononuclear cells (PBMCs), obtained when the disease was refractory, from a patient treated with antithyroid drugs. This CDR3 reads CASSYEGGDEKLFF. The CDR3 DNA follows: TGTGCCAGCAGTTACGAGGGGGGCGATGAAAAACTGTTTTTT.